These T cell receptor beta chains were read from a single sample in a study of post-analysis software for immune sequencing data. Each CDR3 protein gets one entry after TCRdb re-called the PCR reads with MiXCR. The data hold approximately 730,000 distinct CDR3 sequences, with 30% observed a single time. The specimen was blood. All receptors derive from a girl aged 10 to 17 with multiple sclerosis. Both conserved end residues are part of each CDR3. A D gene is named only where the DNA matches it firmly. The size of a clone is reported for some rows only, either as once, few or many, or as a class for expanded clones.

CDR3 length,clone size,D gene,J gene,V gene,CDR3 DNA,CDR3 protein
18,NA,NA,TRBJ2-7,TRBV4-1,TGCGCCAGCAGCCAAGATTGGGGGGTTTGGGACCCCAAGCGCGAGCAGTACTTC,CASSQDWGVWDPKREQYF
14,NA,TRBD2,TRBJ2-3,TRBV20-1,TGCAGTGCTACCCCACTAGCGAGGGCAGATGCGCAGTATTTT,CSATPLARADAQYF
16,once,NA,TRBJ2-5,TRBV20-1,TGCAGTGCTAGAGACCCACGGAGGGGGGGACAAGAGACCCAGTACTTC,CSARDPRRGGQETQYF
13,NA,NA,TRBJ2-7,TRBV10-2,TGCGCCAGCAGTGAGCCCCCGAACTTCGAGCAGTACTTC,CASSEPPNFEQYF
15,NA,NA,TRBJ2-1,TRBV29-1,TGCAGCGTTGGGGACGGGCAGAGAGATTACAATGAGCAGTTCTTC,CSVGDGQRDYNEQFF
14,NA,NA,TRBJ2-3,TRBV25-1,TGTGCCAGCAGTGAACACGGCACTAGGGACACGCAGTATTTT,CASSEHGTRDTQYF
14,NA,NA,TRBJ1-2,TRBV4-1,TGCGCCAGCAGCCAGGATACAGCTTGCTATGGCTACACCTTC,CASSQDTACYGYTF
13,NA,NA,TRBJ2-2,TRBV6-5,TGTGCCAGCAGTAACCCGGGGGTCGGGGAGCTGTTTTTT,CASSNPGVGELFF
14,many,NA,TRBJ2-5,TRBV9,TGTGCCAGCAGCGCAGAGTGGGGGAAAGAGACCCAGTACTTC,CASSAEWGKETQYF
14,NA,NA,TRBJ1-6,TRBV6-5,TGTGCCACCGACGCCCGAGTGGGGAATTCACCCCTCCACTTT,CATDARVGNSPLHF
17,NA,TRBD1,TRBJ2-7,TRBV28,TGTGCCAGCGCATCGGGTGGGACAGGGTCCTTAGGTTACGAGCAGTACTTC,CASASGGTGSLGYEQYF
14,NA,NA,TRBJ2-5,TRBV5-1,TGCGCCAGCAGCTTCGGCCCCGGGGAGGAGACCCAGTACTTC,CASSFGPGEETQYF
13,NA,NA,TRBJ1-4,TRBV6-6,TGTGCCAGCATAGAACAATTGGGTGAAAAACTGTTTTTT,CASIEQLGEKLFF
14,NA,NA,TRBJ1-4,TRBV29-1,TGCAGCGTTGTTTGGGGGCAAGGTAATGAAAAACTGTTTTTT,CSVVWGQGNEKLFF
15,NA,NA,TRBJ2-1,TRBV27,TGTGCCAGCAGTTTTGCGACGCCCCCGATTAATGAGCAGTTCTTC,CASSFATPPINEQFF
14,NA,NA,TRBJ2-1,TRBV5-5,TGTGCCAGCAGCTTGGGTGACAGTACTAATGAGCAGTTCTTC,CASSLGDSTNEQFF
14,few,NA,TRBJ1-2,TRBV3-1,TGTGCCAGCAGCCAAGACTCCGGGACGTCTGGCTACACCTTC,CASSQDSGTSGYTF
12,few,NA,TRBJ1-5,TRBV6-1,TGTGCCGGCAGTGAACCCCCCGTTCGCCAGCATTTT,CAGSEPPVRQHF
13,NA,TRBD2,TRBJ2-7,TRBV7-9,TGTGTCACGGATAGCGGGGCCTCCTACGAGCAGTACTTC,CVTDSGASYEQYF
14,few,NA,TRBJ2-7,TRBV19,TGTGCCAGTAGTATACAGCGCGGCCGCCTCGAGCAGTACTTC,CASSIQRGRLEQYF
16,NA,TRBD2,TRBJ2-5,TRBV29-1,TGCAGCGTTATAGCGGGGGCCCAAAGCTTTCAAGAGACCCAGTACTTC,CSVIAGAQSFQETQYF
14,few,TRBD1,TRBJ1-1,TRBV7-2,TGTGCCAGCAACTTACAGGGGGGGAACACTGAAGCTTTCTTT,CASNLQGGNTEAFF
16,NA,TRBD1,TRBJ2-5,TRBV20-1,TGCAGTGCCCTGAGCTCCCGGGACAGGGGATCCGAGACCCAGTACTTC,CSALSSRDRGSETQYF
14,few,TRBD1,TRBJ1-4,TRBV29-1,TGCAGCGTTGGGACAGGGGGCGATTATGAAAAACTGTTTTTT,CSVGTGGDYEKLFF
14,NA,NA,TRBJ2-5,TRBV13,TGTGTCAGCAGCTCCCGGGCCCTCCAAGAGACCCAGTACTTC,CVSSSRALQETQYF
16,NA,TRBD2,TRBJ2-3,TRBV5-1,TGCGCCAGCAGCCGGGGGAGGGCCCTCGGCACAGATACGCAGTATTTT,CASSRGRALGTDTQYF
16,few,TRBD1,TRBJ1-1,TRBV5-1,TGCGCCAGCAGCACTGGACAGGGACAGGCGAACACTGAAGCTTTCTTT,CASSTGQGQANTEAFF
15,few,NA,TRBJ2-7,TRBV15,TGTGCCACCAGCAGATCTAAAACAGGGACCTACGAGCAGTACTTC,CATSRSKTGTYEQYF
15,NA,NA,TRBJ1-2,TRBV27,TGTGCCAGCAGTCTTAACACGAGAGCTAACTATGGCTACACCTTC,CASSLNTRANYGYTF
16,few,NA,TRBJ1-2,TRBV10-3,TGTGCCATCAGGGACACACAGGGAATTAATAACTATGGCTACACCTTC,CAIRDTQGINNYGYTF
19,NA,TRBD1,TRBJ2-1,TRBV7-9,TGTGCCAGCAGCTCCCCGACAGGGCCGAAACTGAGCTCCTACAATGAGCAGTTCTTC,CASSSPTGPKLSSYNEQFF
16,NA,TRBD1,TRBJ1-4,TRBV4-3,TGCGCCAGCAGCCAAGATCAGGGGGCGGGTAATGAAAAACTGTTTTTT,CASSQDQGAGNEKLFF
16,once,NA,TRBJ1-1,TRBV14,TGTGCCAGCAGCCAAGAGGTGGGGGCCCCAAACACTGAAGCTTTCTTT,CASSQEVGAPNTEAFF
15,NA,NA,TRBJ1-4,TRBV18,TGTGCCAGCTCACCACGAGAGGTATTCGGTGAAAAACTGTTTTTT,CASSPREVFGEKLFF
16,few,NA,TRBJ2-5,TRBV12-3/TRBV12-4,TGTGCCAGCAGCAGGGGACGGGACCTGCACTACAATGAGCAGTACTTC,CASSRGRDLHYNEQYF
15,NA,TRBD2,TRBJ2-7,TRBV9,TGTGCCAGCAGCGCTGGGACTAGCGGTTCCTACGAGCAGTACTTC,CASSAGTSGSYEQYF
14,NA,NA,TRBJ2-7,TRBV6-5,TGTGCCAGCAGTCACCTCCAGGGAACCTACGAGCAGTACTTC,CASSHLQGTYEQYF
14,NA,NA,TRBJ1-1,TRBV29-1,TGCAGCTCATCCTCGGGAGCATGGGGCACTGAAGCTTTCTTT,CSSSSGAWGTEAFF
13,many,NA,TRBJ2-5,TRBV7-9,TGTGCCTTCTCCGGGGAGGTCCAAGAGACCCAGTACTTC,CAFSGEVQETQYF
15,NA,TRBD2,TRBJ2-1,TRBV27,TGTGCCAGCAGTTTCGGGGGGGTTATAGGCAATGAGCAGTTCTTC,CASSFGGVIGNEQFF
16,NA,NA,TRBJ2-3,TRBV2,TGTGCCAGCAACCGCACCGGGACAACTAGCACAGATACGCAGTATTTT,CASNRTGTTSTDTQYF
17,NA,TRBD1,TRBJ1-5,TRBV20-1,TGCAGTGCTAGAGCCGGGACAGTGACTCGGAGCAATCAGCCCCAGCATTTT,CSARAGTVTRSNQPQHF
15,once,TRBD2,TRBJ2-7,TRBV20-1,TGCAGTGCTGGACTAGCGGGAGGGCCTGGCGACGAGCAGTACTTC,CSAGLAGGPGDEQYF
18,NA,TRBD2,TRBJ2-3,TRBV7-2,TGTGCCAGCAGCTCGGGACTAGCGGGACACACTTTATCAGATACGCAGTATTTT,CASSSGLAGHTLSDTQYF
14,NA,NA,TRBJ1-5,TRBV6-5,TGTGCCAGCAGCAGGGACACTAGCAATCAGCCCCAGCATTTT,CASSRDTSNQPQHF
18,once,NA,TRBJ1-4,TRBV28,TGTGCCAGCAGCTCCTATGGTGATACCAGGTGGGCTAATGAAAAACTGTTTTTT,CASSSYGDTRWANEKLFF
20,NA,NA,TRBJ2-6,TRBV6-5,TGTGCCAGCAGTTCATTTGCGCCGGGGCCCCTCCGTTCTGGGGCCAACGTCCTGACTTTC,CASSSFAPGPLRSGANVLTF
14,NA,NA,TRBJ1-2,TRBV7-8,TGTGCCAGCGGATGGGGGGCCAAGGGTTATGGCTACACCTTC,CASGWGAKGYGYTF
14,NA,NA,TRBJ1-1,TRBV7-9,TGTGCCAGCAGTTACAGGGACTTGAACACTGAAGCTTTCTTT,CASSYRDLNTEAFF
14,NA,TRBD1,TRBJ1-2,TRBV20-1,TGCAGTGCTAGTCCCAGGGGGCGCGGTAGTGGCTACACCTTC,CSASPRGRGSGYTF
15,few,NA,TRBJ2-5,TRBV3-1,TGTGCCAGCAGCCACAGATTGCCGGGACGGGAGACCCAGTACTTC,CASSHRLPGRETQYF
13,NA,NA,TRBJ1-4,TRBV20-1,TGCAGTGCTAAGCGCCCCCCGAATGAAAAACTGTTTTTT,CSAKRPPNEKLFF
14,few,TRBD1,TRBJ2-7,TRBV24-1,TGTGCCACCAGTGCAGGCAGGGGGCGTTACGAGCAGTACTTC,CATSAGRGRYEQYF
12,few,NA,TRBJ2-7,TRBV20-1,TGCAGTGCTAGCGGGGGAGCCTACGAGCAGTACTTC,CSASGGAYEQYF